Described below is a single T cell receptor (beta chain) sequence and its context. As yet, its antigen is unknown. Sequencing was performed with immunoSEQ multiplex PCR; in TCRdb, only in-frame clones are kept and a portion is missing. The profile shows roughly 46,000 clones, approximately 76% of them singletons. The data belong to a study of radiotherapy plus CTLA-4 blockade in lung cancer. Study at large: Roughly a sixth of enrolled patients responded objectively, and more than 25% had disease control.

The CDR3 spans 15 residues. The germline V gene encodes CDR1 SGHTA and CDR2 FQGNSA. Trimming removed 6 bases from V and 0 bases from J, with 12 bases in between. Whole-study results and caveats: An expansion of tumor-derived TCR clones occurred in blood after radiotherapy plus ipilimumab. Reports state that early shifts in blood T cell clones, with interferon-beta, best predicted response.

V gene TRBV7-2 combines with J gene TRBJ1-3; no firm D call. The clonotype comes from a human donor with non-small cell lung cancer who had stable disease on radiotherapy plus ipilimumab. Sequencing used peripheral blood, obtained from a patient treated with radiotherapy plus ipilimumab. The CDR3 nucleotides are TGTGCCAGCAGACCCGTCCCCAACTCTGGAAACACCATATATTTT. It translates to CASRPVPNSGNTIYF.